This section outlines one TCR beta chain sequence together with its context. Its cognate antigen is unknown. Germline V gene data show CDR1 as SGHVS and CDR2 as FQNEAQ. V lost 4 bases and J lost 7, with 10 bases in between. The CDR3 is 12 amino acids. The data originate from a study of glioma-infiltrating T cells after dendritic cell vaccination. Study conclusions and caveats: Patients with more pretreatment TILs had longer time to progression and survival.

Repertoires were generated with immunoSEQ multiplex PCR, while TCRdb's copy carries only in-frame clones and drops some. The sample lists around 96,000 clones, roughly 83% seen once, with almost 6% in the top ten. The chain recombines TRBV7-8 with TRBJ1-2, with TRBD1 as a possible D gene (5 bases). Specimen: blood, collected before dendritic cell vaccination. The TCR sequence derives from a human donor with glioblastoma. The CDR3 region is CASSSGVIGYTF. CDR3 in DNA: TGTGCCAGCAGCTCGGGGGTGATTGGCTACACCTTC.